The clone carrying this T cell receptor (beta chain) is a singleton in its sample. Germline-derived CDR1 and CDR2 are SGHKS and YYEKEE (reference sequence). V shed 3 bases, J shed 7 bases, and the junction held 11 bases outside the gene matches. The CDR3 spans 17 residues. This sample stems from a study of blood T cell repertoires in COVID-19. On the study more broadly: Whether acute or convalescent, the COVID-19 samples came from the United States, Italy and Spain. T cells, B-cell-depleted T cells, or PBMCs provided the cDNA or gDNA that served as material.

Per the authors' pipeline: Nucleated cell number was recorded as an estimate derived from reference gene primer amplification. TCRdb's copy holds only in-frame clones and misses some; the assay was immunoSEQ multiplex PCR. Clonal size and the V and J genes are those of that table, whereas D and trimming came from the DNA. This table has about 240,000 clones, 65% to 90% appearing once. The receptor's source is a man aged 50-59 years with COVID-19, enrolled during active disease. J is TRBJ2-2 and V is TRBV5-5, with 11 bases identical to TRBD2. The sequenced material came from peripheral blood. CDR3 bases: TGTGCCAGCAGCTCGTTCCTACTAGCGGGGGTGAACGGGGAGCTGTTTTTT. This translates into CASSSFLLAGVNGELFF. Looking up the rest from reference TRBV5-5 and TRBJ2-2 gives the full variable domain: DAGVTQSPTHLIKTRGQQVTLRCSPISGHKSVSWYQQVLGQGPQFIFQYYEKEERGRGNFPDRFSARQFPNYSSELNVNALLLGDSALYLCASSSFLLAGVNGELFFGEGSRLTVL.